Listed below are T cell receptor beta chains from one sample, sequenced in a study of cytotoxic CD8 clonotypes in ibrutinib-treated CLL. Only in-frame clones appear in the TCRdb table, and some are missing; sequencing was by immunoSEQ multiplex PCR. Of 130,000 to 150,000 clones detected, approximately 81% appear once; the ten largest clones hold 9.5% to 15%. The sequencing used PBMCs, collected after 12 months of ibrutinib treatment. The receptor set was obtained from a human donor with chronic lymphocytic leukemia. Each CDR3 is given with its conserved first and last residue. A D gene is named only where the DNA matches it firmly. Only some rows state a clone size, as once, few, many or a class for expanded clones.

V	size	length	J	D	DNA	CDR3
TRBV6-5	.	14	TRBJ2-7	.	TGTGCCAGCAGTTCCGCCGGCAGCTCCTACGAGCAGTACTTC	CASSSAGSSYEQYF
TRBV10-3	.	14	TRBJ2-2	TRBD1	TGTGCCATCAGTGAACAGGGGGTAACCGGGGAGCTGTTTTTT	CAISEQGVTGELFF
TRBV18	.	12	TRBJ2-7	.	TGTGCCAGCTCAGGGGGTGGATACGAGCAGTACTTC	CASSGGGYEQYF
TRBV5-1	.	14	TRBJ2-7	TRBD1	TGCGCCAGCACCAGGGGGCAAAGCTCCTACGAGCAGTACTTC	CASTRGQSSYEQYF
TRBV27	.	15	TRBJ1-5	.	TGTGCCAGCAGTTTACAGGGGTTGAGAAATCAGCCCCAGCATTTT	CASSLQGLRNQPQHF
TRBV7-2	.	13	TRBJ2-5	.	TGTGCCAGCAGCTTAGCCCATAGAGAGACCCAGTACTTC	CASSLAHRETQYF
TRBV5-1	.	14	TRBJ2-1	TRBD2	TGCGCCAGCAACATAGCGGGGAAGAACAATGAGCAGTTCTTC	CASNIAGKNNEQFF
TRBV6-5	once	14	TRBJ2-3	.	TGTGCCAGCAGTTTATTACTAGCTCGTTCGGCGCAGTATTTT	CASSLLLARSAQYF
TRBV10-3	.	16	TRBJ2-7	.	TGTGCCATCAGTAGTCAGAGGGAGGAAGACTCCTACGAGCAGTACTTC	CAISSQREEDSYEQYF
TRBV4-3	.	14	TRBJ2-7	.	TGCGCCAGCAGCCAAGCTAGAGGGACCTACGAGCAGTACTTC	CASSQARGTYEQYF
TRBV27	.	14	TRBJ2-7	TRBD1	TGTGCCAGCAGCATTCCGGGACAGGGGAACGAGCAGTACTTC	CASSIPGQGNEQYF
TRBV7-3	.	14	TRBJ2-5	.	TGTGCCAGCAGCCCTACGGGTCTCCAAGAGACCCAGTACTTC	CASSPTGLQETQYF
TRBV18	.	15	TRBJ2-2	.	TGTGCCAGCTCACCGGAAAGGGGGAACACCGGGGAGCTGTTTTTT	CASSPERGNTGELFF
TRBV27	.	15	TRBJ1-2	.	TGTGCCAGCAGTTTCCTTGGACCCTCGACAGATGGCTACACCTTC	CASSFLGPSTDGYTF
TRBV7-9	.	15	TRBJ2-3	.	TGTGCCAGCAGCTTAGAGGGCGGGGGCACAGATACGCAGTATTTT	CASSLEGGGTDTQYF
TRBV7-2	.	17	TRBJ2-7	.	TGTGCCAGCAGCTTCGACGGGGGTGTAGCGGAACTTTGGGAGCAGTACTTC	CASSFDGGVAELWEQYF
TRBV15	.	15	TRBJ2-7	TRBD2	TGTGCCACCAGCAGCCAACTAGCGGGATTCGACGAGCAGTACTTC	CATSSQLAGFDEQYF
TRBV7-9	.	15	TRBJ1-1	.	TGTGCCAGCAGCCCTGACCTTGGGGCAAACGCTGAAGCTTTCTTT	CASSPDLGANAEAFF
TRBV9	.	17	TRBJ2-2	TRBD2	TGTGCCAGCAGCATAGGACTAGCGGGAGGGAACACCGGGGAGCTGTTTTTT	CASSIGLAGGNTGELFF
TRBV9	.	14	TRBJ2-3	.	TGTGCCAGCAGCGTTGGGGGGCTAACAGATACGCAGTATTTT	CASSVGGLTDTQYF
TRBV6-4	few	17	TRBJ2-4	.	TGTGCCAGCAGTGACTCGATTAGAGGGAGGACCAAAAACATTCAGTACTTC	CASSDSIRGRTKNIQYF
TRBV21-1	.	19	TRBJ2-4	.	TGTGCCAGCAGCAAAGCGTGCGCTCCTATCTCGGGGGCCAAAAACATTCAGTACTTC	CASSKACAPISGAKNIQYF
TRBV6-5	.	12	TRBJ2-7	TRBD1	TGTGCCAGCAGTTCCCGACAGGGCGAGCAGTACTTC	CASSSRQGEQYF
TRBV15	.	15	TRBJ1-2	TRBD1	TGTGCCACCAGCAGAGGACAGGGGGCGCGATATGGCTACACCTTC	CATSRGQGARYGYTF
TRBV9	.	16	TRBJ2-3	.	TGTGCCAGCAGCGCAGGTGGGCTAGCGAGTACAGATACGCAGTATTTT	CASSAGGLASTDTQYF
TRBV14	.	16	TRBJ2-7	.	TGTGCCAGCAGCCAACTCCCCGGGGCAGTCTACTACGAGCAGTACTTC	CASSQLPGAVYYEQYF
TRBV18	.	15	TRBJ2-7	TRBD1	TGTGCCAGCTCAACCGACAGGGCAATGTCCTACGAGCAGTACTTC	CASSTDRAMSYEQYF
TRBV5-4	.	15	TRBJ1-2	TRBD1	TGTGCCAGCAGCAGTTCAGGGGGCGGAAATTATGGCTACACCTTC	CASSSSGGGNYGYTF
TRBV7-8	.	15	TRBJ2-7	.	TGTGCCAGCAGCTTAAGTATCGGCTCCTCCTACGAGCAGTACTTC	CASSLSIGSSYEQYF
TRBV7-9	.	13	TRBJ1-2	.	TGTGCCAGCAGCGAGGGCCGGGTCTATGGCTACACCTTC	CASSEGRVYGYTF
TRBV30	.	14	TRBJ2-2	.	TGTGCCTGGAGTGTGTCAGGGGACACCGGGGAGCTGTTTTTT	CAWSVSGDTGELFF
TRBV5-4	.	18	TRBJ2-1	.	TGTGCCAGCAGCTTGATTCTCTCGTCGGTAGCGGCGGTCAATGAGCAGTTCTTC	CASSLILSSVAAVNEQFF
TRBV27	.	15	TRBJ2-2	TRBD1	TGTGCCAGCAATCCGGGACAGCCGAACACCGGGGAGCTGTTTTTT	CASNPGQPNTGELFF
TRBV10-3	.	15	TRBJ2-1	.	TGTGCCATCAGTGACCCGGGACGGAACTACAATGAGCAGTTCTTC	CAISDPGRNYNEQFF
TRBV6-6	.	16	TRBJ2-2	TRBD1	TGTGCCAGCAGTTACCGGTGGCAGGGGGAGAGCGGGGAGCTGTTTTTT	CASSYRWQGESGELFF
TRBV6-5	.	16	TRBJ2-5	TRBD2	TGTGCCAGCAGTTCGACGAGCGGGAGGCCTCAAGAGACCCAGTACTTC	CASSSTSGRPQETQYF
TRBV9	.	16	TRBJ2-1	TRBD2	TGTGCCAGCAGCGTAGTCGGGGGGGTCTCCTACAATGAGCAGTTCTTC	CASSVVGGVSYNEQFF
TRBV5-6	.	13	TRBJ2-7	.	TGTGCCAGCAGCTTATGGGACGCTGAGGAGCAGTACTTC	CASSLWDAEEQYF
TRBV27	.	16	TRBJ1-4	TRBD1	TGTGCCAGCAGTTTATCCTCCGGGACAGCCAATGAAAAACTGTTTTTT	CASSLSSGTANEKLFF
TRBV7-2	.	14	TRBJ2-5	.	TGTGCCAGCAGCAGATTCAGGGAGAAAGAGACCCAGTACTTC	CASSRFREKETQYF
TRBV18	once	17	TRBJ2-2	TRBD2	TGTGCCAGCTCATCACTAGGACTAGCGGGAAACACCGGGGAGCTGTTTTTT	CASSSLGLAGNTGELFF
TRBV20-1	.	11	TRBJ2-7	.	TGCAGTGCTAGAACTAAGGGCGAGCAGTACTTC	CSARTKGEQYF
TRBV2	.	15	TRBJ1-1	TRBD1	TGTGCCAGCTTCAGGACAGGGGGGGTTCGCGTTGAAGCTTTCTTT	CASFRTGGVRVEAFF
TRBV18	.	15	TRBJ2-1	TRBD1	TGTGCCAGCTCACCCGCCGGACAGGGAGGTTGGGAGCAGTTCTTC	CASSPAGQGGWEQFF
TRBV18	few	14	TRBJ2-7	.	TGTGCCAGCTCTCCACGGACAAACGCCTACGAGCAGTACTTC	CASSPRTNAYEQYF
TRBV6-1	few	17	TRBJ2-7	TRBD2	TGTGCCAGCAGTGAACGGTACAGCGGGAGTTTTGCCTACGAGCAGTACTTC	CASSERYSGSFAYEQYF
TRBV2	.	15	TRBJ2-2	.	TGTGCCAGGGCCTACGACGCCTTGAACACCGGGGAGCTGTTTTTT	CARAYDALNTGELFF